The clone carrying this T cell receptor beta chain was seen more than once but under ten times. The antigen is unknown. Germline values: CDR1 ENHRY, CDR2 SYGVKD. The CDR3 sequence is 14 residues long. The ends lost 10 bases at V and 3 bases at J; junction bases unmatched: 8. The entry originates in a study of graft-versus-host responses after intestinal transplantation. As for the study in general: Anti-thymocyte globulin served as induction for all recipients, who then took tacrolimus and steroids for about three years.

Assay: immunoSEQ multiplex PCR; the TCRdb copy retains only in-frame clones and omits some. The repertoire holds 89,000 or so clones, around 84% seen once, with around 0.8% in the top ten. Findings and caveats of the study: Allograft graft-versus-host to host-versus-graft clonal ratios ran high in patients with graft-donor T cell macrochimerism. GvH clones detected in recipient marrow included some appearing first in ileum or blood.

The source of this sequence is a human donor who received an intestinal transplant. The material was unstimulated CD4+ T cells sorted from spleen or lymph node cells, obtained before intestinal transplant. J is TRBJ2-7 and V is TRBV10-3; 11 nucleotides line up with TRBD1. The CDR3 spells CATGTGGSHYEQYF. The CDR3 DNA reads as TGTGCCACGGGGACAGGGGGAAGTCACTACGAGCAGTACTTC.